This T cell receptor (beta chain) was sequenced in a study of T cell clusters in autoimmune cytopenias. Study at large: The median distinct TRB clonotype count was approximately 2,500 per sample, from a median roughly 47,000 reads.

Study conclusions and caveats: Physiological T cell clusters of healthy donors were apparently absent in primary autoimmune cytopenia patients. TRB repertoire shifts in secondary cytopenia and chronic lymphocytic leukemia mostly reflected lymphoma, not autoimmunity.

TRB was amplified from approximately 250 ng of peripheral blood genomic DNA per sample. Multiplex touch-down PCR amplified TRB using TRB-A and TRB-B pools in one tube. For each CDR3 protein, TCRdb gives one entry from its re-call of the multiplex PCR reads, without DNA. This sample contains nearly 15,000 distinct CDR3 sequences. About this clonotype itself: What it binds is not known.

The CDR3 is made up of 12 amino acids. A further study also used this sample, focusing on T cell repertoires in aging, cancer and after chemotherapy.

Material for sequencing was peripheral blood. The TCR comes from a human donor in good health. V usage is TRBV12-3 or TRBV12-4 and J usage is TRBJ2-1. CDR3 in amino acids: CASSPRLGEQFF.